One sample yielded the 27 T cell receptor beta chains listed below, sequenced in a study of T cells in Graves' hyperthyroidism and ophthalmopathy. Amplified TCR beta CDR3 regions came from RNA transcripts. HTBI primers were the set used in a first-round RT-PCR of the TCR CDR3. TCRdb re-analysed the multiplex PCR reads in MiXCR, keeping a single row per CDR3 protein. This sample has 450,000 to 600,000 distinct CDR3 sequences, with roughly 21% found just once. The sequenced material came from blood. The receptor source for this set is a man aged 40-49 years with Graves' ophthalmopathy.

This clonotype was found many times. The rearrangement links TRBV2 to TRBJ2-3, with 9 bases lining up with TRBD1. CDR3 size: 15 residues. Germline CDR1 and CDR2: SNHLY and FYNNEI. V was pared by 5 bases and J by 6 bases, with 9 bases of the junction left unmatched. Here the CDR3 reads CASSPGTGLGDTQYF. The CDR3, as DNA: TGTGCCAGCAGTCCCGGGACAGGGTTAGGGGATACGCAGTATTTT.

V is TRBV6-2 or TRBV6-3 and J is TRBJ1-5, with D possibly TRBD1 on 6 matching bases. Germline V gives CDR1 MNHEY, CDR2 SVGEGT. V shed 5 bases and J shed 3 bases, with 14 bases lying between them. CDR3 length: 15 amino acids. CDR3 sequence reads: CASSKTGGVNQPQHF. Written as DNA, the CDR3 is TGTGCCAGCAGTAAGACAGGCGGTGTCAATCAGCCCCAGCATTTT.

This clonotype has more than one count but fewer than ten. The chain is built from TRBV5-4 and TRBJ2-2, with TRBD1 matching 9 bases. Per the germline V gene, CDR1 is SGHNT and CDR2 is YYREEE (reference sequence). CDR3 length equals 15 residues. V gave up 4 bases and J gave up 4 bases; unmatched junction bases: 5. CDR3 protein: CASSTGQGVTGELFF. In nucleotides, the CDR3 is TGTGCCAGCAGCACGGGACAGGGAGTCACCGGGGAGCTGTTTTTT.

This clonotype has more than one count but fewer than ten. V and J are TRBV18 and TRBJ2-3; 8 positions agree with TRBD1. The V segment lost 6 bases and the J segment 3 bases; nucleotides outside the gene matches: 11. CDR3 length equals 16 residues. CDR1 and CDR2 from the germline V gene are KGHSH and LQKENI. CDR3 protein: CASSQTSGGWTDTQYF. CDR3 in DNA: TGTGCCAGCTCTCAGACCTCAGGGGGCTGGACAGATACGCAGTATTTT. The full variable domain, in which reference TRBV18 and TRBJ2-3 provide the parts outside the CDR3, is NAGVMQNPRHLVRRRGQEARLRCSPMKGHSHVYWYRQLPEEGLKFMVYLQKENIIDESGMPKERFSAEFPKEGPSILRIQQVVRGDSAAYFCASSQTSGGWTDTQYFGPGTRLTVL.

This clonotype has only a few counts. The chain employs TRBV4-3 and TRBJ2-3; D might be TRBD2 (5 bases). The germline V gene encodes CDR1 LGHNA and CDR2 YSLEER. The CDR3 length is 15 residues. Trimming took 1 base from V and 2 from J, leaving 10 bases between them. CDR3 amino acids: CASSQARVPTDTQYF. The CDR3 DNA is TGCGCCAGCAGCCAAGCGAGGGTCCCCACAGATACGCAGTATTTT.

A few counts support this clonotype. J is TRBJ1-6 and V is TRBV12-5; 8 positions agree with TRBD1. The CDR3 runs to 15 residues. The V and J ends lost 4 bases and 9 bases, in that order; junction bases with no gene match: 8. Germline V gene sequence: CDR1 LGHNT, CDR2 FRNRAP. The CDR3, as DNA: TGTGCTAGTGGTTCCCAGGGGGCTGGGAGTTCACCCCTCCACTTT. This encodes CASGSQGAGSSPLHF.

This clonotype was detected many times. This chain links TRBV6-1 with TRBJ2-3; the match to TRBD1 covers 7 bases. The ends lost 6 bases at V and 1 base at J; junction bases unmatched: 7. Germline V gene lookup returns CDR1 MNHNS and CDR2 SASEGT. The CDR3 length is 15 residues. The CDR3 here is CASRSTGHGTDTQYF. CDR3 DNA sequence: TGTGCCAGCAGGTCGACAGGGCACGGCACAGATACGCAGTATTTT.

This clonotype was recorded a few times. The chain employs TRBV2 and TRBJ1-1; D is ambiguous. This CDR3 is 14 amino acids long. The V gene lost 7 bases and the J gene lost 0 bases, with 12 bases spanning the gap. CDR1 SNHLY and CDR2 FYNNEI come from the germline V gene. This CDR3 reads CASTGPRMNTEAFF. The CDR3 bases are TGTGCCAGCACTGGACCGCGAATGAACACTGAAGCTTTCTTT.

Ten or more counts support this clonotype. The chain recombines TRBV5-1 with TRBJ2-7, with 12 bases matching TRBD1. The germline CDR1 and CDR2 sequences are SGHRS and YFSETQ. Trimming at V came to 4 bases and at J to 5 bases, leaving 7 bases not matched to a gene. This CDR3 comprises 15 residues. In DNA form, the CDR3 reads TGCGCCAGCAGCCTCGGGACAGGGGGCTGGGACGAGCAGTACTTC. This encodes CASSLGTGGWDEQYF.

This clonotype came up many times. The chain combines TRBV7-2 with TRBJ2-1; 8 positions agree with TRBD2. Trimming took 1 base from V and 0 from J; bases not matched to a gene: 8. The germline gives CDR1 SGHTA, CDR2 FQGNSA. This CDR3 is 18 amino acids long. CDR3 amino acids: CASSLVRARGDSYNEQFF. The CDR3 coding sequence is TGTGCCAGCAGCTTAGTTCGGGCGCGGGGGGACTCCTACAATGAGCAGTTCTTC.

This clonotype has at least ten counts. The rearrangement uses TRBV12-3 or TRBV12-4 and TRBJ1-6; possible D gene TRBD1, 6 bases. Trimming removed 1 base at V and 9 bases at J, with 10 bases between. This CDR3 is built from 14 residues. The CDR3 nucleotides are TGTGCCAGCAGTTTAGTGGGGGCCCGTTCACCCCTCCACTTT. It is translated as CASSLVGARSPLHF.

In this sample, this clonotype turned up many times. The chain combines TRBV11-2 with TRBJ2-3; D perhaps matches TRBD2 (6 bases). This CDR3 region has 17 residues. Germline loops: CDR1 SGHAT, CDR2 FQNNGV. Trimming took off 0 bases at V and 2 bases at J, with 15 bases between the two ends. As DNA, the CDR3 is TGTGCCAGCAGCTTAGATTTCCTAGCGCTATACACAGATACGCAGTATTTT. It encodes CASSLDFLALYTDTQYF.

V and J are TRBV9 and TRBJ2-1; TRBD1 matches 7 bases. V gave up 3 bases and J gave up 4 bases; unmatched junction bases: 16. The CDR3 loop spans 18 amino acids. Per germline, CDR1 SGDLS and CDR2 YYNGEE. In DNA form, the CDR3 reads TGTGCCAGCAGCGCTCATAGTATCGGGACAGCGGAATACAATGAGCAGTTCTTC. It is translated as CASSAHSIGTAEYNEQFF.

This clonotype has more than one count but fewer than ten. V gene TRBV6-1 combines with J gene TRBJ2-3, with 7 nucleotides matching TRBD2. The V gene's germline CDR1 is MNHNS and CDR2 SASEGT. This CDR3 comprises 15 residues. Trimming took 6 bases from V and 4 from J; bases not matched to a gene: 10. CDR3 in amino acids: CASRTGTRGADTQYF. The CDR3 DNA reads as TGTGCCAGCAGAACGGGGACTCGGGGGGCAGATACGCAGTATTTT.

This clonotype was seen repeatedly, ten times or more. V usage is TRBV11-2 and J usage is TRBJ2-2; D unclear. Germline CDR1 and CDR2: SGHAT and FQNNGV. The ends were cut back, 10 bases at V and 0 bases at J, with 6 bases in the middle. This CDR3 has 12 amino acids. The CDR3 coding sequence is TGTGCCACGGACGCGAACACCGGGGAGCTGTTTTTT. It translates to CATDANTGELFF.

The CDR3 region is CASGGIPGLAHNEQFF. The CDR3 region has the DNA TGTGCTAGTGGTGGGATTCCGGGACTAGCCCACAATGAGCAGTTCTTC. V gene TRBV12-5 combines with J gene TRBJ2-1, with 9 bases identical to TRBD2. Germline assignment: CDR1 LGHNT and CDR2 FRNRAP. The V segment lost 5 bases and the J segment 5 bases; nucleotides outside the gene matches: 10. The CDR3 covers 16 residues. The full variable domain, rest sourced from reference TRBV12-5 and TRBJ2-1, is DARVTQTPRHKVTEMGQEVTMRCQPILGHNTVFWYRQTMMQGLELLAYFRNRAPLDDSGMPKDRFSAEMPDATLATLKIQPSEPRDSAVYFCASGGIPGLAHNEQFFGPGTRLTVL.

The chain links TRBV5-8 to TRBJ2-6; D is unclear. Trimming pared 4 bases from V and 0 bases from J, leaving 8 bases between. Germline CDR1 is SGHTS and CDR2 is YDEGEE. The CDR3 sequence is 15 residues long. The CDR3 sequence: CASSPPSSGANVLTF. CDR3 in DNA: TGTGCCAGCAGCCCCCCCAGCTCTGGGGCCAACGTCCTGACTTTC. Based on the CDR3 plus reference TRBV5-8 and TRBJ2-6, the full variable domain is EAGVTQSPTHLIKTRGQQATLRCSPISGHTSVYWYQQALGLGLQFLLWYDEGEERNRGNFPPRFSGRQFPNYSSELNVNALELEDSALYLCASSPPSSGANVLTFGAGSRLTVL.

This clonotype has a count of ten or more. J is TRBJ2-5 and V is TRBV7-2, with unresolved D. Germline-derived CDR1 and CDR2 are SGHTA and FQGNSA. V was cut by 7 bases and J by 5 bases, with 11 bases left in between. This CDR3 is 12 amino acids long. This CDR3 reads CASNPWLETQYF. The CDR3 coding sequence is TGTGCCAGCAATCCCTGGTTGGAGACCCAGTACTTC. The whole variable domain, filled in from reference TRBV7-2 and TRBJ2-5, reads GAGVSQSPSNKVTEKGKDVELRCDPISGHTALYWYRQSLGQGLEFLIYFQGNSAPDKSGLPSDRFSAERTGGSVSTLTIQRTQQEDSAVYLCASNPWLETQYFGPGTRLLVL.

The J gene is TRBJ1-5, the V gene TRBV3-1; unclear D gene. The CDR3 spans 17 residues. Trimming took 1 base from V and 0 from J, leaving 13 bases between them. CDR1 is LGHDT and CDR2 is YNNKEL in the germline V gene (reference sequence). CDR3 sequence: CASSQGSNFDSNQPQHF. CDR3 in DNA: TGTGCCAGCAGCCAAGGGTCAAACTTCGATAGCAATCAGCCCCAGCATTTT.

The chain links TRBV3-1 to TRBJ1-6; 8 bases are a match to TRBD1. Trimming removed 5 bases from V and 6 bases from J; junction bases left unmatched: 9. This CDR3 has 16 amino acids. Germline V gives CDR1 LGHDT, CDR2 YNNKEL (reference sequence). CDR3 region: CASSAKNRGSNSPLHF. CDR3 sequence (DNA): TGTGCCAGCAGCGCCAAGAACAGGGGGTCTAATTCACCCCTCCACTTT.

This clonotype turned up a few times. This rearrangement joins TRBV3-1 to TRBJ2-1; weak D call: TRBD2 (6 bases). V was trimmed by 4 bases and J by 2 bases, leaving 15 bases between them. CDR1 and CDR2 from the germline V gene are LGHDT and YNNKEL (reference sequence). The CDR3 extends over 16 amino acids. In DNA form, the CDR3 reads TGTGCCAGCAGCCCTACCCGGGACTCAACCTACAATGAGCAGTTCTTC. Translating gives CASSPTRDSTYNEQFF.

Written as DNA, the CDR3 is TGTGCCAGCAGTCGCGCGGGTTCAGCTTTCTTT. Translated: CASSRAGSAFF. The chain employs TRBV6-1 and TRBJ1-1; no clear D gene. This CDR3 spans 11 amino acids. Trimming shortened V by 5 bases and J by 10 bases, and 11 bases separated the two germline ends. The germline gives CDR1 MNHNS, CDR2 SASEGT.

The chain uses TRBV9 and TRBJ1-5; 8 bases align to TRBD1. CDR3 length: 17 amino acids. Germline V gene sequence: CDR1 SGDLS, CDR2 YYNGEE. The junction had 12 bases not matched to a gene; V was cut back by 1 base and J by 6 bases. The CDR3 here is CASSVQHSDRGLQPQHF. DNA of the CDR3: TGTGCCAGCAGCGTACAGCATTCCGACAGGGGACTTCAGCCCCAGCATTTT. The variable domain in full, with the rest retrieved from reference TRBV9 and TRBJ1-5, is DSGVTQTPKHLITATGQRVTLRCSPRSGDLSVYWYQQSLDQGLQFLIQYYNGEERAKGNILERFSAQQFPDLHSELNLSSLELGDSALYFCASSVQHSDRGLQPQHFGDGTRLSIL.

The chain has TRBV9 and TRBJ2-1; D call uncertain. Germline assignment: CDR1 SGDLS and CDR2 YYNGEE. CDR3 length: 18 amino acids. Trimming cost V 0 bases and J 0 bases, with 16 bases left between them. The CDR3 reads CASSVGTSRPSSYNEQFF. CDR3 DNA sequence: TGTGCCAGCAGCGTAGGGACGAGTAGGCCGAGCTCCTACAATGAGCAGTTCTTC.

This clonotype was counted ten times or more. This rearrangement joins TRBV2 to TRBJ2-3; 7 positions match TRBD2. The junction had 3 bases not matched to a gene; V was cut back by 4 bases and J by 2 bases. This CDR3 contains 14 residues. Germline CDR1 is SNHLY and CDR2 is FYNNEI. The CDR3: CASSAGGNTDTQYF. In DNA form, the CDR3 reads TGTGCCAGCAGTGCGGGGGGAAACACAGATACGCAGTATTTT.

About this clonotype: This may arise from a read error, as a much more abundant clone is one base away. This chain uses TRBV20-1 with TRBJ2-3; possible D gene TRBD2, 9 bases. Germline V gives CDR1 DFQATT, CDR2 SNEGSKA (reference sequence). The length of the CDR3 is 16 residues. V was pared by 6 bases and J by 4 bases, with 23 bases between. The CDR3 loop is CSAPGGGGGDADTQYF. The CDR3 DNA is TGCAGTGCCCCAGGGGGCGGGGGGGGTGACGCAGATACGCAGTATTTT.

This clonotype was seen ten or more times. The chain recombines TRBV6-1 with TRBJ2-7, with 10 positions matching TRBD2. J gave up 1 base and V 6 bases, and 12 bases lay outside the gene matches. In germline, CDR1 is MNHNS, CDR2 SASEGT. CDR3 length equals 17 residues. DNA of the CDR3: TGTGCCAGCAGAGTCCTAGCGGGGGAGTACCCATCCTACGAGCAGTACTTC. Translating gives CASRVLAGEYPSYEQYF.